This entry is about one T cell receptor (beta chain). The data derive from a study of CD8 T cells in Susac syndrome. TCR beta was sequenced from blood CD8+ and CD4+ T cells. The multiple sclerosis controls, all treatment-naive patients, had relapsing-remitting disease that was stable or active. Isolation of CD8+ and CD4+ T cells was performed negatively, whereas enrichment of TEMRA cells was done by FACS. RNA totalling about 0.45 to 1 ug underwent reverse transcription with random hexamers. The amplification used immunoSEQ multiplex PCR on TCR beta CDR3; it spanned 54 Vbeta and 13 Jbeta. One entry per CDR3 protein, called by TCRdb with MiXCR from the immunoSEQ multiplex PCR reads. The table includes some 200,000 distinct CDR3 sequences, roughly 96% detected once. V was shortened by 1 base and J by 4 bases, with 11 bases between the two germline ends. CDR1 MGHDK and CDR2 SYGVNS come from the germline V gene. The CDR3 is made up of 14 amino acids.

The clonotype was recovered from a human donor with multiple sclerosis. The chain carries TRBV25-1 and TRBJ2-7, with D perhaps TRBD1 (6 bases). The sample consisted of CD4+ T cells from PBMCs. CDR3 residues: CASSESTQGYEQYF. The CDR3 DNA is TGTGCCAGCAGTGAATCAACACAGGGTTACGAGCAGTACTTC.